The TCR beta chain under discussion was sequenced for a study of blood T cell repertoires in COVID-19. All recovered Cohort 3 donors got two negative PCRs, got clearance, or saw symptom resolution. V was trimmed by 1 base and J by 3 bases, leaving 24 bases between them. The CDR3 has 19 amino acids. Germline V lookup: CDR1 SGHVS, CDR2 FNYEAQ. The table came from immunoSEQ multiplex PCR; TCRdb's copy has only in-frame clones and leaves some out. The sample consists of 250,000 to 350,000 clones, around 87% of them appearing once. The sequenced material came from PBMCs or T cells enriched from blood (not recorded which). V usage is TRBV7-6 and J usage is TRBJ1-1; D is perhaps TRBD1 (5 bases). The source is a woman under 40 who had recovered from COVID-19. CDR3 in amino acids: CASSLGFGGGAILDTEAFF. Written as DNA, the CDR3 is TGTGCCAGCAGCTTAGGTTTTGGTGGAGGGGCGATATTGGACACTGAAGCTTTCTTT.